Described below is a single TCR beta chain sequence and its context. These data come from a study of blood T cell repertoires in COVID-19. In the source study's methods: Reference gene primer amplification gave estimated nucleated cell counts. Sequencing used immunoSEQ multiplex PCR; TCRdb keeps in-frame clones, though not all of them. That table gives V, J and clone size, and the DNA gave D and trimming. The table lists 200,000 to 250,000 clones, approximately 85% of them singletons, with 5.2% in the top ten. The CDR3 covers 15 residues. Germline V lookup: CDR1 SQVTM, CDR2 ANQGSEA. V was shortened by 2 bases and J by 2 bases, with 13 bases between the two germline ends.

The V gene is TRBV29-1, the J gene TRBJ1-3, with D tentatively TRBD1 (5 bases). This receptor was identified in a woman in her 70s with COVID-19, enrolled during active disease. Sequencing used peripheral blood. The CDR3 nucleotides are TGCAGCGTTGAAAGGGGCACCTTTCCTGGAAACACCATATATTTT. Translating gives CSVERGTFPGNTIYF.